The T cell receptor beta chain described here comes from a study of blood T cell repertoires in COVID-19. Study summary: PBMCs, B-cell-depleted T cells, or T cells were the source of the cDNA or gDNA that made up the material.

Original data processing: Estimated nucleated cell counts came from reference gene primer amplification. Method: immunoSEQ multiplex PCR; TCRdb's copy keeps in-frame clones and lacks some. From that table come the V and J calls and clone size; the DNA was used to work out D and trimming. Seen here are about 140,000 clones, 84% observed once, and the top ten hold less than 9%. Seattle patients were enrolled during active infection and followed longitudinally. CDR1 LNHDA and CDR2 SQIVND come from the germline V gene (reference sequence). The CDR3 has 13 residues. V lost 1 base and J lost 7, with 11 bases in between.

The sample comprised peripheral blood. This clonotype was sampled from a young man with COVID-19, enrolled during active disease. The chain links TRBV19 to TRBJ2-7; the D is unclear. The CDR3 nucleotides are TGTGCCAGTAGTATAGGAGGAGATGCGGAGCAGTACTTC. This encodes CASSIGGDAEQYF.